This TCR beta chain was retrieved from a study of T-cell memory formation after mild COVID-19 (dated by TCRdb to the early 2020s). Looking at the study overall: TCR sequence clusters from the two donors were found to be largely donor specific. T-cell clones expanding and contracting after mild COVID-19 in two donors were tracked by longitudinal TCRalpha and TCRbeta repertoire sequencing. Two young, previously healthy adult volunteers, one female and one male, were included in the cohort. The paper as a whole reports these results and caveats: Some responding clones were found in pre-infection memory, which suggests that pre-existing cross-reactive memory T cells took part in the SARS-CoV-2 response. The second-wave clones that peaked on day 37 were not confirmed to be SARS-CoV-2 specific. Clones contracting from day 15 to 85 had balanced CD4/CD8 phenotypes, while a second wave expanding from day 15 to 37 was biased towards CD4+. Only two mild cases were covered by the study, and larger cohorts that include severe cases with pre-infection samples were considered necessary. Contracting CD4+ clones were found mainly in CM and EM memory subsets, while CD8+ clones were enriched in EMRA.

Ficoll-Paque density gradient centrifugation was used to isolate PBMCs. From its cysteine to its phenylalanine, the CDR3 spans 15 amino acids. Only the CDR3 DNA is retained, 45 bases long and in frame from the first base. V is cut back by 3 bases and J by 4 bases, with 8 bases in the junction unmatched. Per the germline V gene, SGDLS is the CDR1 and YYNGEE is the CDR2. Sequencing was carried out with an Illumina NovaSeq 6000. Using 5'RACE with constant-segment primers, TCRalpha and TCRbeta cDNA libraries were constructed, with sample barcodes and unique molecular identifiers added in the process. Trizol reagent was used to extract RNA from every sample. The libraries were amplified in two PCR steps, and the second step added a second sample barcode and Illumina TruSeq adapters. The libraries were sequenced on an Illumina NovaSeq using 2 x 150 bp paired-end reads. The source study handled its data this way. With migec v1.2.7, reads were demultiplexed and then collapsed into UMI-guided consensus sequences. Using mixcr v2.1.11, UMI consensuses were aligned to TRA and TRB V and J templates and then assembled into clonotypes. A clonotype was counted as expanded or contracted only if both edgeR and NoisET called the change significant, with noise models trained on biological replicates. For edgeR calls, the cutoffs were a false discovery rate-adjusted p below 0.01 and a log2 fold-change threshold of 1. As an exploratory analysis of dynamics, max-normalized trajectories of the 1000 most abundant clonotypes were examined by PCA with hierarchical clustering. Each responding clone was given a CD4 or CD8 phenotype based on the CD4+ and CD8+ repertoires, which had been sequenced separately. TCRdb reworked the public reads: Q25 trimming with fastp, MiXCR clone assembly, productive beta chains retained. CDR3 protein duplicates are merged, each entry listing the most common genes and DNA. V and J calls and clone size were set by TCRdb, not the authors. In all, the sample holds 110,000 or so distinct CDR3 sequences, and roughly 20% of those were seen once. Jointly, the top ten make up around 41% of the sample.

Only one count was recorded for this clonotype. What antigen it recognizes has not been identified. There are no base qualities to consult, and no much larger clone falls within one base. One read alone is a weak basis. The receptor was isolated from a man aged 18 to 29 who had mild COVID-19 (a few samples of this study predate the infection). The sample titles of this study are shuffled in the database, so cell type and time point are left out; the donor was told from shared clones. Sequencing used PBMCs or a T cell subset sorted from them (not recorded which). The chain is assembled from TRBV9 and TRBJ2-7, with TRBD2 identical over 9 junction bases. Here the CDR3 is given as CASSAAGGDSYEQYF. Read as DNA, the sequence is TGTGCCAGCAGCGCGGCGGGAGGGGACAGTTACGAGCAGTACTTC.